What follows are 11 T cell receptor beta chains derived from one specimen sequenced in a study of T cell responses to AZD1222 COVID-19 vaccine. Only in-frame clones appear in the TCRdb table, and some are missing; sequencing was by immunoSEQ multiplex PCR. Here the sample spans roughly 150,000 clones, approximately 89% being singletons. Sequenced material: peripheral blood, taken on day 0 of AZD1222 vaccination. The source is an adult in good health.

The chain employs TRBV11-3 and TRBJ2-3; D is unclear. Germline V CDR1 and CDR2: SGHNT, YENEEA. CDR3 size: 15 residues. The V end lost 5 bases, the J end lost 6 bases, and 18 bases lay between the germline ends. The CDR3 DNA sequence: TGTGCCAGCAGCCCATACCCCAAAGGAGAGGATACGCAGTATTTT. Its translation: CASSPYPKGEDTQYF. Together with reference TRBV11-3 and TRBJ2-3, the CDR3 gives the full variable domain: EAGVVQSPRYKIIEKKQPVAFWCNPISGHNTLYWYLQNLGQGPELLIRYENEEAVDDSQLPKDRFSAERLKGVDSTLKIQPAELGDSAVYLCASSPYPKGEDTQYFGPGTRLTVL.

The chain couples TRBV9 to TRBJ2-7; possibly TRBD2 for D (6 bases). Germline V gene lookup returns CDR1 SGDLS and CDR2 YYNGEE. The V end lost 0 bases, the J end lost 1 base, and 11 bases lay between the germline ends. This CDR3 has 15 amino acids. The CDR3 region has the DNA TGTGCCAGCAGCGTAGCCCCGGACTATTCCTACGAGCAGTACTTC. It yields the protein CASSVAPDYSYEQYF.

The chain links TRBV18 to TRBJ1-1; no definite D call. The CDR3 loop spans 13 amino acids. Germline V gives CDR1 KGHSH, CDR2 LQKENI. The V end was cut by 4 bases, the J end by 3 bases, with 9 bases between. CDR3 protein: CASSRGGDTEAFF. As DNA, the CDR3 is TGTGCCAGCTCACGAGGAGGAGACACTGAAGCTTTCTTT.

The chain combines TRBV11-2 with TRBJ1-4; 8 bases line up with TRBD1. There are 18 residues in the CDR3. V dropped 5 bases and J dropped 1; count of bases not matched to a gene: 12. Germline CDR1 and CDR2: SGHAT and FQNNGV. In nucleotides, the CDR3 is TGTGCCAGCAGCGGATGGGGGACAGGAGTCGTAACTAATGAAAAACTGTTTTTT. It yields the protein CASSGWGTGVVTNEKLFF. Full variable domain (missing parts from reference TRBV11-2 and TRBJ1-4): EAGVAQSPRYKIIEKRQSVAFWCNPISGHATLYWYQQILGQGPKLLIQFQNNGVVDDSQLPKDRFSAERLKGVDSTLKIQPAKLEDSAVYLCASSGWGTGVVTNEKLFFGSGTQLSVL.

This clone was seen once. This chain joins TRBV10-3 and TRBJ1-3; the D gene is possibly TRBD1 (6 bases). Trimming removed 1 base at V and 4 bases at J, with 11 bases between. CDR3 size: 15 residues. The germline gives CDR1 ENHRY, CDR2 SYGVKD. The CDR3 here is CAISELQGFGNTIYF. DNA for the CDR3: TGTGCCATCAGTGAGTTACAGGGATTCGGAAACACCATATATTTT.

CDR3 region: CASVGQGELFF. The CDR3 nucleotides are TGTGCCAGTGTGGGACAGGGAGAGCTGTTTTTT. V is TRBV19 and J is TRBJ2-2; TRBD1 aligns across 9 bases. CDR3 length: 11 residues. The junction had 3 bases not matched to a gene; V was cut back by 8 bases and J by 11 bases. Germline CDR1 LNHDA, CDR2 SQIVND (reference sequence).

The genes are TRBV6-2 or TRBV6-3 and TRBJ2-4; perhaps TRBD2 as D (6 bases). V lost 2 bases, J lost 4 bases, and 12 bases lay in between. The CDR3 is 15 residues long. Germline V CDR1 and CDR2: MNHEY, SVGEGT. CDR3 protein: CASSYGGAGKNIQYF. The CDR3 coding sequence is TGTGCCAGCAGTTACGGCGGAGCGGGTAAAAACATTCAGTACTTC.

The CDR3 is CASSPGLADYNEQFF. The DNA for the CDR3 is TGTGCCAGCAGTCCGGGACTAGCGGACTACAATGAGCAGTTCTTC. The V and J genes are TRBV6-5 and TRBJ2-1, with TRBD2 matching 11 bases. Germline lookup yields CDR1 MNHEY and CDR2 SVGAGI. V trimming: 5 bases; J trimming: 3 bases; junction bases outside the gene matches: 3. The CDR3 runs to 15 residues.

Only one count was recorded for this clone. The rearrangement links TRBV2 to TRBJ2-2, with a tentative D call TRBD2 (6 bases). This CDR3 has 14 residues. V gave up 8 bases and J gave up 1 base, with 11 bases separating them. Germline V gene lookup returns CDR1 SNHLY and CDR2 FYNNEI. Here the CDR3 DNA reads TGTGCCAGCCGGGGGAACGAGAACACCGGGGAGCTGTTTTTT. It is translated as CASRGNENTGELFF.

V and J are TRBV9 and TRBJ1-6; D is undetermined. Looked up from germline, CDR1 is SGDLS and CDR2 is YYNGEE. The CDR3 contains 14 residues. The ends were cut back, 0 bases at V and 10 bases at J, with 11 bases in the middle. CDR3 nucleotide sequence: TGTGCCAGCAGCGTAGGAAACGGTGACTCACCCCTCCACTTT. Its protein product is CASSVGNGDSPLHF. Combining the CDR3 with reference TRBV9 and TRBJ1-6 gives the whole variable domain DSGVTQTPKHLITATGQRVTLRCSPRSGDLSVYWYQQSLDQGLQFLIQYYNGEERAKGNILERFSAQQFPDLHSELNLSSLELGDSALYFCASSVGNGDSPLHFGNGTRLTVT.

The chain couples TRBV5-4 to TRBJ2-2; 12 bases agree with TRBD2. This CDR3 region has 16 residues. Trimming at V came to 5 bases and at J to 5 bases, leaving 7 bases not matched to a gene. Germline loops: CDR1 SGHNT, CDR2 YYREEE (reference sequence). The CDR3 loop is CASSPSSGRETGELFF. The CDR3 region has the DNA TGTGCCAGCAGTCCCTCTAGCGGGAGGGAAACCGGGGAGCTGTTTTTT.